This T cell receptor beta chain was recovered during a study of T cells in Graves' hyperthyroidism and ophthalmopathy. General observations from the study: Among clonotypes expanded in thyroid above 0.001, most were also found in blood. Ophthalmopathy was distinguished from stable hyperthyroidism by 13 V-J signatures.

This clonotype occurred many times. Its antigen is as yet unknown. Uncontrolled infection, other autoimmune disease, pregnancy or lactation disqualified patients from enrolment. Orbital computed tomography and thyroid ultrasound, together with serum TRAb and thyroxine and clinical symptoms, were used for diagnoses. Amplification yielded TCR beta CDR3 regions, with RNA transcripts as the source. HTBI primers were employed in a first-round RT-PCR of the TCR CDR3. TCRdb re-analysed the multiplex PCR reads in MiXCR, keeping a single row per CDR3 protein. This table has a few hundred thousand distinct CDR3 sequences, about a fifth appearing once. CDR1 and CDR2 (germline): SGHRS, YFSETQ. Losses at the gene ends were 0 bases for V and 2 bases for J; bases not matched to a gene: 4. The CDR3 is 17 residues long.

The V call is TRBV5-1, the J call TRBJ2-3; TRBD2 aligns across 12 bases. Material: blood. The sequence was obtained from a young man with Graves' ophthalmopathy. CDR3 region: CASSLVTSGGPTDTQYF. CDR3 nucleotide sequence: TGCGCCAGCAGCTTGGTGACTAGCGGGGGCCCCACAGATACGCAGTATTTT. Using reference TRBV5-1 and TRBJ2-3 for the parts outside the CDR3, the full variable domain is KAGVTQTPRYLIKTRGQQVTLSCSPISGHRSVSWYQQTPGQGLQFLFEYFSETQRNKGNFPGRFSGRQFSNSRSEMNVSTLELGDSALYLCASSLVTSGGPTDTQYFGPGTRLTVL.